One sample yielded the 16 T cell receptor beta chains listed below, sequenced in a study of blood T cell repertoires in COVID-19. Clones were read by immunoSEQ multiplex PCR, and TCRdb kept only the in-frame ones, dropping some. Seen here are around 89,000 clones, about 78% observed once, and the top ten hold 14%. Sequencing input: peripheral blood. The receptors were gathered from a woman aged 80 or over with acute or convalescent COVID-19.

The chain couples TRBV18 to TRBJ2-7, with D perhaps TRBD1 (6 bases). This CDR3 comprises 16 residues. Germline V lookup: CDR1 KGHSH, CDR2 LQKENI. Trimming took 0 bases from V and 3 from J, leaving 15 bases between them. The CDR3: CASSPPKGGRGYEQYF. CDR3 nucleotide sequence: TGTGCCAGCTCACCACCGAAAGGAGGCAGGGGCTACGAGCAGTACTTC.

Turning to this clone: This CDR3 is also generated by other DNA sequences in the sample. The chain combines TRBV10-3 with TRBJ2-5; TRBD2 matches at 7 bases. The V gene end was trimmed by 4 bases and the J gene end by 3 bases; junction bases not matched to a gene: 5. The length of the CDR3 is 14 residues. Germline V gives CDR1 ENHRY, CDR2 SYGVKD. CDR3 amino acids: CAISGLAGEETQYF. The CDR3 region has the DNA TGTGCCATCAGTGGCCTGGCGGGGGAAGAGACCCAGTACTTC.

This clone was counted ten times or more. V is TRBV20-1 and J is TRBJ2-3; 16 nucleotides match TRBD2. This CDR3 is built from 18 residues. V was clipped by 3 bases and J by 0 bases; unmatched bases: 6. Germline V lookup: CDR1 DFQATT, CDR2 SNEGSKA (reference sequence). The CDR3 protein is CSASAGLAGGVSTDTQYF. Written as DNA, the CDR3 is TGCAGTGCTAGTGCGGGACTAGCGGGGGGGGTTAGCACAGATACGCAGTATTTT.

The chain recombines TRBV20-1 with TRBJ1-1; D may be TRBD1 (6 bases). Per the germline V gene, CDR1 is DFQATT and CDR2 is SNEGSKA (reference sequence). Trimming left V 3 bases short and J 8 bases short, with 10 bases between. The CDR3 contains 11 residues. This CDR3 is CSASGQGEAFF. The CDR3 DNA reads TGCAGTGCTAGTGGGCAGGGGGAAGCTTTCTTT.

V is TRBV2 and J is TRBJ2-3; D not resolved. Per the germline V gene, CDR1 is SNHLY and CDR2 is FYNNEI. The CDR3 totals 14 residues. Trimming pared 4 bases from V and 0 bases from J, leaving 8 bases between. The CDR3 sequence is CASSVSTSTDTQYF. Written as DNA, the CDR3 is TGTGCCAGCAGTGTCTCCACAAGCACAGATACGCAGTATTTT.

The V and J genes are TRBV7-2 and TRBJ2-5; the match to TRBD2 covers 9 bases. The trim removed 0 bases at V and 6 bases at J, leaving 2 bases unmatched. Germline V gives CDR1 SGHTA, CDR2 FQGNSA. CDR3 size: 14 residues. Here the CDR3 reads CASSLAAGGQTQYF. CDR3 sequence (DNA): TGTGCCAGCAGCTTAGCGGCGGGGGGGCAGACCCAGTACTTC.

The chain recombines TRBV30 with TRBJ2-7; D is ambiguous. CDR3 size: 13 residues. Trimming took off 2 bases at V and 2 bases at J, with 10 bases between the two ends. Germline CDR1 reads GTSNPN; CDR2 reads SVGIG (reference sequence). For the CDR3, the DNA is TGTGCCTGGAGTCTTTCAGGTGCCTACGAGCAGTACTTC. Encoded protein: CAWSLSGAYEQYF.

The chain carries TRBV27 and TRBJ2-7; D is possibly TRBD2 (5 bases). The CDR3 runs 15 residues. The germline V and J ends were trimmed by 2 bases and 3 bases, with 14 bases remaining between them. The germline gives CDR1 MNHEY, CDR2 SMNVEV (reference sequence). Here the CDR3 DNA reads TGTGCCAGCAGTTTAAGGGCCAGCGGAGGCTACGAGCAGTACTTC. Translating gives CASSLRASGGYEQYF.

This chain connects TRBV5-1 to TRBJ1-4, with 10 bases fitting TRBD1. The CDR3 covers 15 residues. V lost 1 base to trimming and J lost 8 bases; unmatched junction nucleotides: 5. Germline V lookup: CDR1 SGHRS, CDR2 YFSETQ. In DNA form, the CDR3 reads TGCGCCAGCAGCTTGTCGGGGGACAGGGGAGAAAAACTGTTTTTT. Its protein product is CASSLSGDRGEKLFF.

This clone has only a few counts. The chain uses TRBV28 and TRBJ2-5; D is perhaps TRBD1 (6 bases). Trimming left V 5 bases short and J 4 bases short, with 11 bases between. The CDR3 runs 13 residues. Germline V gives CDR1 MDHEN, CDR2 SYDVKM. DNA of the CDR3: TGTGCCAGCAGTCGAACAGGGACAGAGACCCAGTACTTC. Translation gives CASSRTGTETQYF.

The chain carries TRBV12-3 or TRBV12-4 and TRBJ1-4, with unresolved D. Between the trimmed V and J ends, which lost 6 bases and 10 bases, there was a span of 15 bases. This CDR3 region has 13 residues. CDR3 residues: CASSLNQAGKLFF. The CDR3 DNA sequence: TGTGCCAGCAGCCTGAACCAGGCGGGAAAACTGTTTTTT.

This clone was observed a single time. The chain employs TRBV7-9 and TRBJ1-2, with 7 bases that match TRBD1. Germline CDR1 is SEHNR and CDR2 is FQNEAQ (reference sequence). The CDR3 is 13 amino acids. Trimming at V came to 5 bases and at J to 7 bases, leaving 7 bases not matched to a gene. CDR3 DNA sequence: TGTGCCAGCAGCCCTAGACAGGGAGCTGGCTACACCTTC. The encoded protein is CASSPRQGAGYTF.

The chain has TRBV9 and TRBJ2-1; the D gene is possibly TRBD2 (7 bases). The length of the CDR3 is 15 residues. Trimming shortened V by 0 bases and J by 5 bases, and 12 bases separated the two germline ends. Germline lookup yields CDR1 SGDLS and CDR2 YYNGEE. Here the CDR3 reads CASSVEGGTHNEQFF. The CDR3 DNA follows: TGTGCCAGCAGCGTAGAGGGGGGGACCCACAATGAGCAGTTCTTC.

V is TRBV7-9 and J is TRBJ2-3, with D possibly being TRBD1 (5 bases). This CDR3 is 15 amino acids long. Between the trimmed V and J ends, which lost 6 bases and 3 bases, there was a span of 16 bases. Looked up from germline, CDR1 is SEHNR and CDR2 is FQNEAQ (reference sequence). The DNA for the CDR3 is TGTGCCAGCAGGCAGGGCAGGGCGGCGACAGATACGCAGTATTTT. This gives the protein CASRQGRAATDTQYF.

This chain connects TRBV10-3 to TRBJ1-1; D perhaps matches TRBD1 (6 bases). The CDR3 length is 13 residues. V was clipped by 7 bases and J by 2 bases, with 11 bases between them. The germline gives CDR1 ENHRY, CDR2 SYGVKD. The DNA for the CDR3 is TGTGCCATCAAAGACAGGATAAACACTGAAGCTTTCTTT. Protein: CAIKDRINTEAFF.

The genes are TRBV7-2 and TRBJ1-2; D remains ambiguous. From germline, CDR1 is SGHTA and CDR2 FQGNSA. The germline V and J ends were trimmed by 6 bases and 4 bases, with 12 bases remaining between them. The CDR3 runs to 13 residues. The CDR3 nucleotides read TGTGCCAGCAGAGAGGGCCATTTCTATGGCTACACCTTC. Amino acids: CASREGHFYGYTF.